This T cell receptor beta chain was identified during a study of cytomegalovirus exposure and HLA in healthy donors. Findings and caveats of the study: What was likely a sequencing artifact was a cluster of highly shared sequence variants. Serostatus for CMV was the only available immune exposure information.

This clone was observed a handful of times. Its specificity is unknown. CDR1 is GTSNPN and CDR2 is SVGIG in the germline V gene (reference sequence). V trimming: 1 base; J trimming: 4 bases; junction bases outside the gene matches: 9. The CDR3 length is 16 residues. Primers included in the PCR were 60 Vbeta and 13 Jbeta primers. This table comes from immunoSEQ multiplex PCR, and its TCRdb copy is limited to in-frame clones, with some not included. The sample shows some 90,000 clones, just under 80% of them seen only once. Sequencing was performed on PBMCs. This clonotype originated in a woman between 40 and 50 years old in good health and CMV-seronegative. The chain uses TRBV30 and TRBJ2-1; 8 bases agree with TRBD2. In nucleotides, the CDR3 is TGTGCCTGGAGTGGGCAAGCGGGAGTGGTTTACAATGAGCAGTTCTTC. Its translation is CAWSGQAGVVYNEQFF.